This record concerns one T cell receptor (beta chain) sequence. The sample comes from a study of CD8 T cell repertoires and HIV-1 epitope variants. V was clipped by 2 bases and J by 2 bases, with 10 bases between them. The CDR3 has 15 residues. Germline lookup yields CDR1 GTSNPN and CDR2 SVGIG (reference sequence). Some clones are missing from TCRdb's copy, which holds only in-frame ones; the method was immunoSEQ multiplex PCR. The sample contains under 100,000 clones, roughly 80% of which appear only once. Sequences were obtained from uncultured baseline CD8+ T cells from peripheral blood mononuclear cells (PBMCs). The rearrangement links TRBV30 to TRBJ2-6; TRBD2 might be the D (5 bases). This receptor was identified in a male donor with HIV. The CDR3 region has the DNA TGTGCCTGGAGTCGAGGGATTGCTGGGGCCAACGTCCTGACTTTC. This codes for CAWSRGIAGANVLTF.